This T cell receptor (beta chain) was captured in a study of cytomegalovirus exposure and HLA in healthy donors. Study information: The 95 to 150 validation repertoires were produced on the same platform as the 650 to 800 repertoires of the first cohort. This was reported in a later analysis. Study-wide results and limits: In vitro testing confirmed a few CMV-associated chains as specific for CMV antigens. 150 or so TCR beta chains were listed as cytomegalovirus-associated. The classifier reportedly diagnosed cytomegalovirus status with high specificity and sensitivity.

Germline V lookup: CDR1 KGHSH, CDR2 LQKENI. This CDR3 region has 16 residues. Trimming shortened V by 3 bases and J by 0 bases, and 14 bases separated the two germline ends. For this clone: Its antigen is undetermined.

Sequencing used immunoSEQ multiplex PCR; TCRdb keeps in-frame clones, though not all of them. The table shows 60,000 to 65,000 clones, with 90% to 96% occurring only once. The genes are TRBV18 and TRBJ1-1; weak D call: TRBD1 (5 bases). Sequencing was carried out using PBMCs. This clonotype was obtained from a woman aged 18-30 years in good health and CMV-seronegative. For the CDR3, the DNA is TGTGCCAGCTCACCGGGCACAGGCCCGATGAACACTGAAGCTTTCTTT. It specifies CASSPGTGPMNTEAFF.